The 3 T cell receptor beta chains given below trace back to one sample, sequenced in a study of neurological immune-mediated disorders. A single record per CDR3 protein comes from TCRdb applying MiXCR to the 5' RACE reads. The sample lists around 50,000 distinct CDR3 sequences; roughly 3.2% were seen once. The sample comprised PBMCs. The source is a woman aged 25 to 39 with multiple sclerosis.

This clonotype was observed at least ten times. V and J are TRBV5-6 and TRBJ2-2; D is unresolved. Germline assignment: CDR1 SGHDT and CDR2 YYEEEE. V lost 1 base, J lost 6 bases, and 7 bases lay in between. There are 13 residues in the CDR3. The CDR3 DNA reads TGTGCCAGCAGCTTGCAATTGTCCGGGGAGCTGTTTTTT. Translation gives CASSLQLSGELFF. Looking up the rest from reference TRBV5-6 and TRBJ2-2 gives the full variable domain: DAGVTQSPTHLIKTRGQQVTLRCSPKSGHDTVSWYQQALGQGPQFIFQYYEEEERQRGNFPDRFSGHQFPNYSSELNVNALLLGDSALYLCASSLQLSGELFFGEGSRLTVL.

This clonotype was detected many times. This chain uses TRBV20-1 with TRBJ1-1; D is ambiguous. The V and J ends lost 3 bases and 2 bases respectively, with 13 bases between them. Germline loops: CDR1 DFQATT, CDR2 SNEGSKA (reference sequence). The CDR3 runs 14 residues. In DNA, the CDR3 is TGCAGTGCTAGGCGTTGGGGAGGTAACACTGAAGCTTTCTTT. It codes for CSARRWGGNTEAFF.

This clonotype was recorded at least ten times. V and J are TRBV4-1 and TRBJ2-5, with D unresolved. CDR3 length: 14 residues. Looked up from germline, CDR1 is MGHRA and CDR2 is YSYEKL. V lost 2 bases to trimming and J lost 5 bases, with 12 bases between them. This CDR3 reads CASSQLGSPETQYF. CDR3 DNA sequence: TGCGCCAGCAGCCAACTGGGATCGCCCGAGACCCAGTACTTC.